Listed below are T cell receptor beta chains from one sample, sequenced in a study of cytomegalovirus exposure and HLA in healthy donors. Data came from immunoSEQ multiplex PCR; TCRdb stores just in-frame clones and leaves some out. This table has roughly 200,000 clones, more than 65% appearing once. Material for sequencing was PBMCs. The receptors stem from a woman in her 50s in good health and CMV-seronegative. Both conserved end residues are part of each CDR3. D genes are given only for firm matches. The size field is filled for only some rows; it gives once, few, many or a size class.

clone size	J gene	V gene	D gene	CDR3 protein	CDR3 DNA
-	TRBJ2-1	TRBV19	-	CASSTGNEQFF	TGTGCCAGTAGTACAGGTAATGAGCAGTTCTTC
-	TRBJ2-2	TRBV5-1	-	CASSFGLSTKTGELFF	TGCGCCAGCAGCTTCGGACTATCGACAAAGACCGGGGAGCTGTTTTTT
-	TRBJ2-1	TRBV11-3	TRBD1	CASSLDATGRTGTEQFF	TGTGCCAGCAGCTTAGACGCTACCGGACGGACAGGTACTGAGCAGTTCTTC
-	TRBJ2-7	TRBV6-5	TRBD2	CASRALAGVSYEQYF	TGTGCCAGCAGGGCCCTAGCGGGGGTCTCCTACGAGCAGTACTTC
-	TRBJ2-7	TRBV5-1	-	CASSLDLGQREQYF	TGCGCCAGCAGCTTGGACCTAGGTCAACGCGAGCAGTACTTC
-	TRBJ1-1	TRBV28	TRBD1	CATLHGQGYTEAFF	TGTGCCACCCTACATGGACAGGGATACACTGAAGCTTTCTTT
-	TRBJ1-1	TRBV4-3	TRBD1	CASSQGTGANTEAFF	TGCGCCAGCAGCCAAGGGACAGGCGCTAACACTGAAGCTTTCTTT
-	TRBJ1-1	TRBV1	-	CTSSADRGPNTEAFF	TGCACCAGCAGCGCGGACAGGGGGCCGAACACTGAAGCTTTCTTT
-	TRBJ2-5	TRBV19	-	CASSARTEQETQYF	TGTGCCAGTAGTGCCAGGACAGAACAAGAGACCCAGTACTTC
-	TRBJ2-5	TRBV27	-	CASSLSWAGETQYF	TGTGCCAGCAGTTTATCGTGGGCGGGAGAGACCCAGTACTTC
once	TRBJ2-1	TRBV7-3	-	CASSPQGSSYNEQFF	TGTGCCAGCAGCCCCCAGGGGAGCTCCTACAATGAGCAGTTCTTC
-	TRBJ2-2	TRBV6-5	-	CASSYLTMTGTGELFF	TGTGCCAGCAGTTACCTGACTATGACGGGGACCGGGGAGCTGTTTTTT
few	TRBJ1-4	TRBV4-1	TRBD1	CASSRTGANEKLFF	TGCGCCAGCAGCCGCACAGGGGCTAATGAAAAACTGTTTTTT
-	TRBJ1-1	TRBV5-6	-	CASSGALLTHTEAFF	TGTGCCAGCAGTGGAGCACTGTTAACCCACACTGAAGCTTTCTTT
once	TRBJ2-1	TRBV2	-	CASSESGGKSSYNEQFF	TGTGCCAGCAGTGAGAGTGGCGGAAAGAGCTCCTACAATGAGCAGTTCTTC
-	TRBJ1-6	TRBV30	TRBD1	CAWTPPGQPNSPLHF	TGTGCCTGGACACCCCCGGGACAGCCAAATTCACCCCTCCACTTT
-	TRBJ2-7	TRBV18	TRBD2	CASSPRRGLAGFSYEQYF	TGTGCCAGCTCACCCAGGCGGGGACTAGCGGGATTCTCCTACGAGCAGTACTTC
-	TRBJ1-1	TRBV19	-	CASSAWDFDTEAFF	TGTGCCAGTAGTGCCTGGGACTTCGACACTGAAGCTTTCTTT
-	TRBJ2-1	TRBV27	TRBD2	CASSLSGTSGRFYNEQFF	TGTGCCAGCAGTTTATCCGGGACTAGCGGGAGATTCTACAATGAGCAGTTCTTC
once	TRBJ2-1	TRBV5-1	-	CASRVLGRVNEQFF	TGCGCCAGCAGGGTACTAGGTCGTGTCAATGAGCAGTTCTTC
-	TRBJ2-1	TRBV14	-	CASSQDRGGFFGDEQFF	TGTGCCAGCAGCCAAGATAGGGGGGGGTTCTTTGGGGATGAGCAGTTCTTC
-	TRBJ1-5	TRBV2	-	CASNGGNQPQHF	TGTGCCAGCAACGGGGGGAATCAGCCCCAGCATTTT
-	TRBJ2-7	TRBV30	-	CAWGPGHGYEQYF	TGTGCCTGGGGGCCGGGACACGGTTACGAGCAGTACTTC
-	TRBJ2-1	TRBV7-9	-	CASSQTRLKYILHNEQFF	TGTGCCAGCAGCCAAACTAGACTAAAATATATACTCCACAATGAGCAGTTCTTC
once	TRBJ1-4	TRBV5-4	-	CASSLENGELFF	TGTGCCAGCAGCTTAGAGAACGGGGAACTGTTTTTT